Following are 23 T cell receptor beta chains from one sample sequenced in a study of blood T cell repertoires in COVID-19. Assay used: immunoSEQ multiplex PCR; TCRdb lists only in-frame clones, some missing. In the table there are approximately 200,000 clones, about 91% of which are singletons. Sequenced material: peripheral blood. These receptors were taken from a woman aged 25 to 39 with acute or convalescent COVID-19.

The chain uses TRBV6-2 or TRBV6-3 and TRBJ2-7, with TRBD2 as a possible D gene (5 bases). CDR1 MNHEY and CDR2 SVGEGT come from the germline V gene. The CDR3 is made up of 14 amino acids. With 6 bases removed from V and 6 bases from J, the gap between germline ends came to 18 bases. The CDR3 spells CASSLPQLVTEQYF. The CDR3 DNA reads TGTGCCAGCAGCTTACCTCAACTAGTAACCGAGCAGTACTTC.

The V call is TRBV4-1, the J call TRBJ2-4, with 7 bases that match TRBD2. The CDR3 loop spans 18 amino acids. Trimming removed 0 bases from V and 5 bases from J; junction bases left unmatched: 13. From germline, CDR1 is MGHRA and CDR2 YSYEKL. In DNA, the CDR3 is TGCGCCAGCAGCCAAGATGGGTACGGGGAGGGGAGGGAAAACATTCAGTACTTC. Its translation: CASSQDGYGEGRENIQYF.

CDR3 sequence (DNA): TGTGCCAGCTGTGGCGGTACCTACGAGCAGTACTTC. It is translated as CASCGGTYEQYF. The chain couples TRBV12-3 or TRBV12-4 to TRBJ2-5, with D hard to call. The J call may be faulty, since TRBJ2-7 better matches the DNA end. The CDR3 extends over 12 amino acids.

The V and J genes are TRBV16 and TRBJ1-2, with 7 bases identical to TRBD1. The CDR3 has 15 residues. With V trimmed by 3 bases and J by 2 bases, 6 bases remained unmatched. Germline lookup yields CDR1 KGHSY and CDR2 FQNENV. The CDR3 DNA is TGTGCCAGCAGCCACTCCGGGACAGCAAACTATGGCTACACCTTC. This gives the protein CASSHSGTANYGYTF.

The chain is built from TRBV20-1 and TRBJ2-7, with D possibly being TRBD2 (5 bases). This CDR3 has 11 residues. CDR1 and CDR2 (germline): DFQATT, SNEGSKA (reference sequence). The CDR3 bases are TGCAGGGGATCCCGGGGCTACGAGCAGTACTTC. It codes for CRGSRGYEQYF.

The rearrangement uses TRBV5-4 and TRBJ1-6; 7 bases agree with TRBD1. Germline V CDR1 and CDR2: SGHNT, YYREEE (reference sequence). With V trimmed by 4 bases and J by 7 bases, 5 bases remained unmatched. The CDR3 is 14 amino acids. In nucleotides, the CDR3 is TGTGCCAGCAGCCCCGGGACAGCAAATTCACCCCTCCACTTT. This gives the protein CASSPGTANSPLHF.

The CDR3 nucleotides read TGTGCCACCAGTGAGGGGACATACGAGCAGTACTTC. It encodes CATSEGTYEQYF. The chain employs TRBV24-1 and TRBJ2-7; perhaps TRBD1 as D (6 bases). Trimming took off 4 bases at V and 4 bases at J, with 7 bases between the two ends. The germline CDR1 and CDR2 sequences are KGHDR and SFDVKD. The CDR3 sequence is 12 residues long.

The chain carries TRBV4-1 and TRBJ2-1, with D maybe TRBD2 (6 bases). Per germline, CDR1 MGHRA and CDR2 YSYEKL. The V end lost 3 bases, the J end lost 0 bases, and 15 bases lay between the germline ends. The CDR3 sequence is 17 residues long. The CDR3 loop reads CASSHPRERASYNEQFF. The CDR3 DNA follows: TGCGCCAGCAGCCACCCCAGGGAGCGGGCCTCCTACAATGAGCAGTTCTTC.

This chain links TRBV2 with TRBJ2-3; 10 positions agree with TRBD2. V lost 7 bases to trimming and J lost 3 bases; unmatched junction nucleotides: 10. From germline, CDR1 is SNHLY and CDR2 FYNNEI. This CDR3 is 16 amino acids long. The CDR3 nucleotides are TGTGCCAGCAATTACCTAGCGGGAGAAGGGACAGATACGCAGTATTTT. This codes for CASNYLAGEGTDTQYF.

The chain has TRBV28 and TRBJ2-3; TRBD2 aligns across 13 bases. The V gene end was trimmed by 10 bases and the J gene end by 6 bases; junction bases not matched to a gene: 10. Germline V gene lookup returns CDR1 MDHEN and CDR2 SYDVKM. The CDR3 runs 15 residues. The CDR3 DNA reads TGTGCCACCGCACTAGCGGGAGGGCCTTCGGATACGCAGTATTTT. Amino acid sequence: CATALAGGPSDTQYF.

The chain joins TRBV6-5 to TRBJ1-1, with unresolved D. V gave up 7 bases and J gave up 7 bases, with 16 bases separating them. The CDR3 is made up of 13 amino acids. CDR1 and CDR2 (germline): MNHEY, SVGAGI. The CDR3 DNA is TGTGCCAGCAAGGAGGGTGGTCAGAATGAAGCTTTCTTT. This encodes CASKEGGQNEAFF.

The chain recombines TRBV19 with TRBJ2-2; weak D call: TRBD2 (6 bases). CDR1 is LNHDA and CDR2 is SQIVND in the germline V gene (reference sequence). The CDR3 is 11 residues long. Trimming cost V 9 bases and J 5 bases, with 7 bases left between them. CDR3: CASAGTGELFF. CDR3 DNA sequence: TGTGCCAGCGCGGGGACCGGGGAGCTGTTTTTT.

The chain couples TRBV2 to TRBJ1-4; 7 bases agree with TRBD1. CDR1 is SNHLY, CDR2 FYNNEI, per germline. The ends lost 6 bases at V and 7 bases at J; junction bases unmatched: 11. CDR3 size: 15 residues. The CDR3 sequence: CASRRGGGSGEKLFF. The CDR3 DNA reads TGTGCCAGCAGAAGAGGGGGCGGAAGTGGTGAAAAACTGTTTTTT.

The CDR3 DNA reads as TGTGCCAGCTCACAACAAAACCCAGCAACTAATGAAAAACTGTTTTTT. Translating gives CASSQQNPATNEKLFF. The chain carries TRBV18 and TRBJ1-4; D remains unclear. Trimming removed 4 bases at V and 0 bases at J, with 12 bases between. Germline CDR1 reads KGHSH; CDR2 reads LQKENI. The CDR3 is made up of 16 amino acids.

This clone was detected once. The chain uses TRBV6-6 and TRBJ2-3; TRBD2 aligns across 7 bases. The junction had 7 bases not matched to a gene; V was cut back by 7 bases and J by 6 bases. Per the germline V gene, CDR1 is MNHNY and CDR2 is SVGAGI (reference sequence). The CDR3 has 13 residues. CDR3 region: CASTFAGEDTQYF. The CDR3 DNA follows: TGTGCCAGCACCTTTGCGGGGGAGGATACGCAGTATTTT.

The table lists this clone with a count of one. V is TRBV19 and J is TRBJ2-2, with TRBD2 identical over 12 bases. Germline V lookup: CDR1 LNHDA, CDR2 SQIVND (reference sequence). CDR3 length: 16 residues. After removal of 5 bases from V and 4 bases from J, the junction contained 5 bases not matched to a gene. CDR3 coding DNA: TGTGCCAGTAGTCCTGGACTAGCGGGACCCACCGGGGAGCTGTTTTTT. Protein sequence: CASSPGLAGPTGELFF.

The genes are TRBV5-1 and TRBJ2-5, with D perhaps matching TRBD2 (7 bases). V lost 4 bases, J lost 5 bases, and 21 bases lay in between. CDR1 SGHRS and CDR2 YFSETQ come from the germline V gene. The CDR3 contains 16 residues. The DNA of the CDR3 is TGCGCCAGCAGCCCTGGGGAGGGACATTACGGGGAGACCCAGTACTTC. Encoded protein: CASSPGEGHYGETQYF.

The V and J genes are TRBV7-9 and TRBJ2-2; D uncertain. The CDR3 has 13 amino acids. Germline CDR1 is SEHNR and CDR2 is FQNEAQ (reference sequence). Trimming removed 1 base at V and 5 bases at J, with 5 bases between. Here the CDR3 DNA reads TGTGCCAGCAGCTTAGTCACAACCGGGGAGCTGTTTTTT. This sequence encodes CASSLVTTGELFF. The variable domain in full, completed from reference TRBV7-9 and TRBJ2-2, reads DTGVSQNPRHKITKRGQNVTFRCDPISEHNRLYWYRQTLGQGPEFLTYFQNEAQLEKSRLLSDRFSAERPKGSFSTLEIQRTEQGDSAMYLCASSLVTTGELFFGEGSRLTVL.

The chain employs TRBV30 and TRBJ2-1; perhaps TRBD2 as D (5 bases). Between the trimmed V and J ends, which lost 3 bases and 6 bases, there was a span of 9 bases. CDR3 length equals 12 residues. CDR1 GTSNPN and CDR2 SVGIG come from the germline V gene (reference sequence). The CDR3 is CAWRSGSNEQFF. DNA of the CDR3: TGTGCCTGGAGAAGTGGGAGCAATGAGCAGTTCTTC. The full variable domain, completed using reference TRBV30 and TRBJ2-1, is SQTIHQWPATLVQPVGSPLSLECTVEGTSNPNLYWYRQAAGRGLQLLFYSVGIGQISSEVPQNLSASRPQDRQFILSSKKLLLSDSGFYLCAWRSGSNEQFFGPGTRLTVL.

This clone was found once. The chain combines TRBV5-4 with TRBJ2-1; TRBD2 aligns across 8 bases. With V trimmed by 4 bases and J by 0 bases, 3 bases remained unmatched. Germline V gives CDR1 SGHNT, CDR2 YYREEE (reference sequence). The CDR3 length is 15 residues. The chain's CDR3 is CASSVSGSSYNEQFF. As DNA, the CDR3 is TGTGCCAGCAGCGTAAGCGGGAGCTCCTACAATGAGCAGTTCTTC.

This rearrangement joins TRBV7-6 to TRBJ2-1; TRBD2 matches at 12 bases. The CDR3 is 17 residues long. Trimming removed 5 bases from V and 4 bases from J; junction bases left unmatched: 9. Looked up from germline, CDR1 is SGHVS and CDR2 is FNYEAQ. The CDR3: CASSGDIGTSGYNEQFF. The DNA for the CDR3 is TGTGCCAGCAGCGGAGATATCGGGACTAGCGGGTACAATGAGCAGTTCTTC.

The CDR3 loop is CAWSPGNEQFF. In DNA form, the CDR3 reads TGTGCCTGGAGTCCGGGCAATGAGCAGTTCTTC. J is TRBJ2-1 and V is TRBV30, with D hard to call. The V gene lost 2 bases and the J gene lost 6 bases, with 5 bases spanning the gap. The CDR3 contains 11 residues. Germline V gene data show CDR1 as GTSNPN and CDR2 as SVGIG (reference sequence).

V gene TRBV10-3 combines with J gene TRBJ1-6, with D perhaps TRBD1 (6 bases). The CDR3 sequence is 15 residues long. Trimming cost V 0 bases and J 10 bases, with 13 bases left between them. CDR1 and CDR2 (germline): ENHRY, SYGVKD. DNA for the CDR3: TGTGCCATCAGTGAGTCATCCAGGGGCGACTCACCCCTCCACTTT. Residues: CAISESSRGDSPLHF.